This T cell receptor (beta chain) emerged from a study of breast tumors, draining lymph nodes, adjacent tissues. MiXCR, applied by TCRdb to the multiplex PCR reads, yields one record per CDR3 protein. Among some 97,000 distinct CDR3 sequences listed, approximately 21% were seen once. V was shortened by 10 bases and J by 3 bases, with 19 bases between the two germline ends. CDR1 is MNHNY and CDR2 is SVGAGI in the germline V gene (reference sequence). The CDR3 has 14 amino acids. Study-wide points: Tumor T cell lymph node origin was a supported hypothesis, not proven.

The lymph nodes were axillary draining lymph nodes from breast cancer patients. The sample holds many counts of this clonotype. Its target is not known. The origin of this receptor is a female donor with breast cancer. Some clones in this sample may be carry-over from other donors' samples. The specimen was axillary lymph node tissue. The rearrangement links TRBV6-6 to TRBJ2-7; D not certain. The CDR3 DNA follows: TGTGCCACCATGGAGAGCGCGTATCTCTACGAGCAGTACTTC. Translating gives CATMESAYLYEQYF.